These 10 T cell receptor beta chains originate from one sample sequenced in a study of blood T cell repertoires in COVID-19. The method was immunoSEQ multiplex PCR; TCRdb's version includes in-frame clones alone and lacks a portion of them. The repertoire consists of fewer than 250,000 clones, with about 93% occurring once and the leading ten covering over 0.65%. The sample comprised peripheral blood. Receptor source: a young man with COVID-19, enrolled during active disease.

This chain joins TRBV5-1 and TRBJ1-1; perhaps TRBD1 as D (5 bases). The CDR3 contains 14 residues. Germline lookup yields CDR1 SGHRS and CDR2 YFSETQ. With 4 bases removed from V and 5 bases from J, the gap between germline ends came to 15 bases. DNA of the CDR3: TGCGCCAGCAGCCCATCAGGGTATAGGACTGAAGCTTTCTTT. This sequence encodes CASSPSGYRTEAFF.

The chain couples TRBV6-4 to TRBJ1-1; TRBD1 agrees at 7 bases. The CDR3 runs 15 residues. The germline V gene has CDR1 MRHNA and CDR2 SNTAGT. With V trimmed by 6 bases and J by 0 bases, 7 bases remained unmatched. The CDR3 DNA reads as TGTGCCAGCAGGCGACAGGGAGTCATGAACACTGAAGCTTTCTTT. It encodes CASRRQGVMNTEAFF.

This chain uses TRBV7-2 with TRBJ1-1, with 8 bases fitting TRBD1. Per germline, CDR1 SGHTA and CDR2 FQGNSA. The CDR3 consists of 14 residues. J gave up 2 bases and V 3 bases, and 2 bases lay outside the gene matches. The CDR3 reads CASSLGQANTEAFF. The CDR3 nucleotides are TGTGCCAGCAGCTTGGGACAGGCTAACACTGAAGCTTTCTTT.

V and J are TRBV6-1 and TRBJ2-1, with TRBD2 matching 7 bases. The CDR3 is made up of 15 amino acids. Unmatched junction bases numbered 6, after V lost 2 bases and J lost 5 bases. Looked up from germline, CDR1 is MNHNS and CDR2 is SASEGT. CDR3 DNA: TGTGCCAGCAGTGAATTGGGGGGGGGAGACAATGAGCAGTTCTTC. This encodes CASSELGGGDNEQFF.

The rearrangement links TRBV6-4 to TRBJ2-1; 10 bases fit TRBD2. Germline V gene sequence: CDR1 MRHNA, CDR2 SNTAGT. J gave up 6 bases and V 5 bases, and 7 bases lay outside the gene matches. CDR3 length: 15 residues. The CDR3 nucleotides are TGTGCCAGCAGTATACTAGCGGGGCCGACCAATGAGCAGTTCTTC. Encoded protein: CASSILAGPTNEQFF.

The chain carries TRBV6-5 and TRBJ1-5, with 9 bases identical to TRBD1. Germline values: CDR1 MNHEY, CDR2 SVGAGI. V dropped 5 bases and J dropped 5; count of bases not matched to a gene: 7. CDR3 length equals 15 residues. The CDR3 nucleotides read TGTGCCAGCAGTCACGGGACAGGGATTCATCAGCCCCAGCATTTT. Its protein is CASSHGTGIHQPQHF.

The chain recombines TRBV4-1 with TRBJ1-4, with TRBD1 as a possible D gene (5 bases). This CDR3 has 14 residues. The V end was cut by 1 base, the J end by 6 bases, with 9 bases between. CDR1 MGHRA and CDR2 YSYEKL come from the germline V gene. CDR3 DNA sequence: TGCGCCAGCAGCCAAGGAGACAGCGATGAAAAACTGTTTTTT. Translated, it gives CASSQGDSDEKLFF.

This clone was counted a single time. The V and J genes are TRBV29-1 and TRBJ2-7, with 8 bases lining up with TRBD1. There are 13 residues in the CDR3. With 2 bases clipped from V and 10 bases from J, the junction kept 10 bases outside the gene matches. CDR1 and CDR2 from the germline V gene are SQVTM and ANQGSEA. The CDR3 spells CSVEQGQGTGQYF. As DNA, the CDR3 is TGCAGCGTTGAACAAGGACAGGGAACAGGACAGTACTTC.

This clone was picked up one time. V is TRBV5-1 and J is TRBJ1-2, with a tentative D call TRBD1 (5 bases). Trimming stripped 0 bases from V and 6 bases from J, with 15 bases between. This CDR3 has 15 amino acids. The germline CDR1 and CDR2 sequences are SGHRS and YFSETQ. CDR3 sequence reads: CASSLERGPYDGYTF. In nucleotides, the CDR3 is TGCGCCAGCAGCTTGGAGCGGGGCCCCTACGATGGCTACACCTTC.

The chain uses TRBV10-1 and TRBJ2-3; 8 bases are a match to TRBD1. V was pared by 4 bases and J by 1 base, with 10 bases of the junction left unmatched. The CDR3 covers 17 residues. CDR1 is WNHNN, CDR2 SYGVQD, per germline (reference sequence). DNA of the CDR3: TGCGCCAGCAGTGCTGCAGGACAGGGTAGAGGCACAGATACGCAGTATTTT. Protein sequence: CASSAAGQGRGTDTQYF.